The 18 T cell receptor beta chains below come from one sample, sequenced in a study of T cell repertoires in cytomegalovirus infection (dated by TCRdb to between 2018 and 2021). The data were produced on an Illumina HiSeq 1500. Clones were called with MiXCR by TCRdb after fastp trimmed the public reads at Q25, and only in-frame beta chains were retained. Entries are consolidated by CDR3 protein sequence, retaining the most common genes and DNA. The sample table lists roughly 190,000 distinct CDR3 sequences, 7.5% to 10% of them with a count of one. The ten largest make up approximately 4.2% of the sample. Sequences were obtained from PBMCs. Source of these receptors: a human donor in good health (CMV status not recorded). Some clones in this sample may be carry-over from other donors' samples.

The table lists this clonotype with many counts. The chain employs TRBV5-1 and TRBJ2-5, with D unclear. V gave up 0 bases and J gave up 1 base, with 10 bases separating them. The CDR3 is 15 amino acids. The germline CDR1 and CDR2 sequences are SGHRS and YFSETQ. The CDR3 sequence: CASSLVGSLQETQYF. CDR3 DNA: TGCGCCAGCAGCTTGGTCGGGTCACTCCAAGAGACCCAGTACTTC. The full variable domain, completed using reference TRBV5-1 and TRBJ2-5, is KAGVTQTPRYLIKTRGQQVTLSCSPISGHRSVSWYQQTPGQGLQFLFEYFSETQRNKGNFPGRFSGRQFSNSRSEMNVSTLELGDSALYLCASSLVGSLQETQYFGPGTRLLVL.

This clonotype was counted ten times or more. CDR3 in amino acids: CASSSGQELPYEQYF. In DNA, the CDR3 is TGTGCCAGCAGCTCCGGACAAGAATTACCCTACGAGCAGTACTTC. The chain links TRBV7-2 to TRBJ2-7; D might be TRBD1 (5 bases). This CDR3 contains 15 residues. Germline V lookup: CDR1 SGHTA, CDR2 FQGNSA. Trimming took 4 bases from V and 2 from J, leaving 15 bases between them.

This clonotype showed up just a few times. This rearrangement joins TRBV10-1 to TRBJ2-1, with TRBD2 matching 9 bases. Per the germline V gene, CDR1 is WNHNN and CDR2 is SYGVQD (reference sequence). Trimming at V came to 3 bases and at J to 6 bases, leaving 6 bases not matched to a gene. The CDR3 extends over 15 amino acids. The CDR3 loop reads CASSDQRGATNEQFF. CDR3 in DNA: TGCGCCAGCAGTGATCAGCGGGGGGCTACCAATGAGCAGTTCTTC.

This clonotype showed up many times. The chain couples TRBV7-2 to TRBJ1-6; 7 bases are shared with TRBD1. There are 16 residues in the CDR3. CDR1 SGHTA and CDR2 FQGNSA come from the germline V gene. J was trimmed by 6 bases and V by 1 base; bases with no gene match: 6. The CDR3 sequence is CASSLGGTVSNSPLHF. The CDR3 nucleotides read TGTGCCAGCAGCTTAGGCGGGACAGTATCTAATTCACCCCTCCACTTT. The full variable domain, its missing parts supplied by reference TRBV7-2 and TRBJ1-6, is GAGVSQSPSNKVTEKGKDVELRCDPISGHTALYWYRQSLGQGLEFLIYFQGNSAPDKSGLPSDRFSAERTGGSVSTLTIQRTQQEDSAVYLCASSLGGTVSNSPLHFGNGTRLTVT.

This clonotype was observed at least ten times. The chain couples TRBV7-9 to TRBJ1-4, with 9 bases that match TRBD1. V was pared by 11 bases and J by 5 bases, with 9 bases of the junction left unmatched. Looked up from germline, CDR1 is SEHNR and CDR2 is FQNEAQ (reference sequence). The CDR3 contains 14 residues. The chain's CDR3 is CAAQTDRGNEKLFF. The CDR3 DNA sequence: TGTGCCGCCCAGACGGACAGGGGAAATGAAAAACTGTTTTTT.

Regarding this clonotype: This may arise from a read error, as a much more abundant clone is one base away. The chain carries TRBV20-1 and TRBJ2-7; D remains unclear. This CDR3 is 11 amino acids long. In germline, CDR1 is DFQATT, CDR2 SNEGSKA (reference sequence). V lost 3 bases and J 5 bases, leaving 8 bases between the germline ends. CDR3 DNA: TGCAGTGCTAGCGCCGGAGACGAGCAGTACTTC. This encodes CSASAGDEQYF.

The chain couples TRBV29-1 to TRBJ1-2; D is uncertain. Germline CDR1 reads SQVTM; CDR2 reads ANQGSEA. This CDR3 region has 12 residues. Between the trimmed V and J ends, which lost 0 bases and 4 bases, there was a span of 6 bases. The CDR3 region has the DNA TGCAGCGTTGAAGATCGGGGCTATGGCTACACCTTC. Residues: CSVEDRGYGYTF.

This clonotype was recorded many times. This chain uses TRBV5-4 with TRBJ2-1; TRBD1 is a possible D gene (6 bases). This CDR3 contains 16 residues. Germline lookup yields CDR1 SGHNT and CDR2 YYREEE (reference sequence). Trimming removed 0 bases from V and 3 bases from J, with 13 bases in between. The CDR3 nucleotides are TGTGCCAGCAGCTTGGGGGGGCAGACGGGCTACAATGAGCAGTTCTTC. Encoded protein: CASSLGGQTGYNEQFF.

This clonotype came up a few times. The gene calls are TRBV28 and TRBJ2-5; D is unclear. This CDR3 spans 13 amino acids. Germline V CDR1 and CDR2: MDHEN, SYDVKM. Trimming pared 8 bases from V and 0 bases from J, leaving 10 bases between. The CDR3 reads CASGRRDQETQYF. The CDR3 DNA sequence: TGTGCCAGCGGCCGACGCGACCAAGAGACCCAGTACTTC.

The V call is TRBV5-1, the J call TRBJ2-5; 11 positions match TRBD1. Germline assignment: CDR1 SGHRS and CDR2 YFSETQ. The CDR3 spans 14 residues. The V segment lost 6 bases and the J segment 2 bases; nucleotides outside the gene matches: 3. The CDR3 spells CASTGQGAQETQYF. DNA of the CDR3: TGCGCCAGCACCGGACAGGGGGCTCAAGAGACCCAGTACTTC.

This clonotype was seen a handful of times. CDR3 protein: CSAHYREGQPQHF. CDR3 bases: TGCAGTGCTCATTACAGGGAGGGGCAGCCCCAGCATTTT. The chain is built from TRBV20-1 and TRBJ1-5, with a weak D call TRBD1 (6 bases). Germline CDR1 reads DFQATT; CDR2 reads SNEGSKA (reference sequence). Trimming removed 5 bases from V and 7 bases from J, with 15 bases in between. CDR3 length: 13 residues.

V and J are TRBV20-1 and TRBJ1-2, with TRBD1 matching over 8 bases. The CDR3 extends over 18 amino acids. Germline V gives CDR1 DFQATT, CDR2 SNEGSKA (reference sequence). V shed 2 bases, J shed 0 bases, and the junction held 14 bases outside the gene matches. The CDR3 bases are TGCAGTGCTAGAACCCCCTTCCGGGACAGGACTACTAACTATGGCTACACCTTC. This codes for CSARTPFRDRTTNYGYTF.

Ten or more counts support this clonotype. J is TRBJ2-7 and V is TRBV10-3, with D perhaps TRBD2 (6 bases). Germline loops: CDR1 ENHRY, CDR2 SYGVKD. V was pared by 7 bases and J by 6 bases, with 16 bases between. This CDR3 has 13 amino acids. The CDR3 is CAIKEYGGSEQYF. DNA for the CDR3: TGTGCCATCAAGGAGTACGGGGGAAGCGAGCAGTACTTC.

The DNA of the CDR3 is TGTGCCAGCAGGATTAGCGGGGGGCGAGAGACCCAGTACTTC. Translating it yields CASRISGGRETQYF. The V gene is TRBV2, the J gene TRBJ2-5, with 10 positions matching TRBD2. The CDR3 sequence is 14 residues long. Germline V lookup: CDR1 SNHLY, CDR2 FYNNEI. V lost 6 bases to trimming and J lost 4 bases; unmatched junction nucleotides: 5.

In its sample, this clonotype was seen once. This chain joins TRBV5-1 and TRBJ1-1; 8 bases line up with TRBD1. This CDR3 has 14 amino acids. V was clipped by 1 base and J by 6 bases; unmatched bases: 5. Germline loops: CDR1 SGHRS, CDR2 YFSETQ. CDR3 sequence (DNA): TGCGCCAGCAGCTTGATTGGACAGGGCCCTGAAGCTTTCTTT. Translating gives CASSLIGQGPEAFF.

This clonotype was observed at least ten times. The chain carries TRBV28 and TRBJ2-1; no definite D call. With 2 bases removed from V and 0 bases from J, the gap between germline ends came to 14 bases. This CDR3 region has 17 residues. Germline lookup yields CDR1 MDHEN and CDR2 SYDVKM. The CDR3 protein is CASSLQVGISSYNEQFF. The DNA for the CDR3 is TGTGCCAGCAGTTTACAGGTTGGGATTAGCTCCTACAATGAGCAGTTCTTC.

The chain combines TRBV28 with TRBJ2-7; D is unclear. This CDR3 contains 13 residues. Trimming removed 3 bases at V and 3 bases at J, with 9 bases between. Germline V gene lookup returns CDR1 MDHEN and CDR2 SYDVKM. The CDR3: CASSFRGHYEQYF. For the CDR3, the DNA is TGTGCCAGCAGTTTTCGAGGCCACTACGAGCAGTACTTC. The full variable domain, its missing parts supplied by reference TRBV28 and TRBJ2-7, is DVKVTQSSRYLVKRTGEKVFLECVQDMDHENMFWYRQDPGLGLRLIYFSYDVKMKEKGDIPEGYSVSREKKERFSLILESASTNQTSMYLCASSFRGHYEQYFGPGTRLTVT.

This clonotype showed up many times. V and J are TRBV28 and TRBJ1-1; 9 positions match TRBD1. The germline V gene has CDR1 MDHEN and CDR2 SYDVKM. There are 15 residues in the CDR3. Unmatched junction bases numbered 4, after V lost 2 bases and J lost 3 bases. The CDR3 loop reads CASSLTGQGDTEAFF. DNA of the CDR3: TGTGCCAGCAGTTTAACGGGACAGGGTGACACTGAAGCTTTCTTT.